Shown below are 12 T cell receptor beta chains from a single sample sequenced in a study of blood T cell repertoires in COVID-19. The data were produced by immunoSEQ multiplex PCR, yet TCRdb's version contains in-frame clones alone and is incomplete. The sample gives hundreds of thousands of clones, 80% to 90% of which show up once; around 1% is in the top ten. Material for sequencing was PBMCs or T cells enriched from blood (not recorded which). These receptors were obtained from a man between 18 and 35 years old who had recovered from COVID-19.

The rearrangement joins TRBV2 to TRBJ2-2, with TRBD1 identical over 7 bases. The V and J ends lost 11 bases and 5 bases, in that order; junction bases with no gene match: 8. The CDR3 extends over 13 amino acids. The germline gives CDR1 SNHLY, CDR2 FYNNEI. The CDR3 nucleotides read TGTGCCCTAGGGGGCTTCGGGACCGGGGAGCTGTTTTTT. This gives the protein CALGGFGTGELFF.

The chain has TRBV7-9 and TRBJ1-3, with a weak D call TRBD1 (6 bases). Germline assignment: CDR1 SEHNR and CDR2 FQNEAQ (reference sequence). Trimming removed 6 bases from V and 0 bases from J, with 15 bases in between. This CDR3 contains 16 residues. CDR3 amino acids: CASRGPTGLSGNTIYF. DNA for the CDR3: TGTGCCAGCAGAGGACCGACAGGTCTCTCTGGAAACACCATATATTTT.

The chain has TRBV6-5 and TRBJ1-1, with 7 bases identical to TRBD1. CDR3 length equals 12 residues. Germline V CDR1 and CDR2: MNHEY, SVGAGI. Germline trimming cut 7 bases from V and 11 bases from J; bases unmatched to any gene: 10. The CDR3 region has the DNA TGTGCCAGCATTTTCCTAGACAGGGACGCTTTCTTT. Protein: CASIFLDRDAFF.

V and J are TRBV28 and TRBJ1-5; TRBD1 might be the D (5 bases). The germline V gene has CDR1 MDHEN and CDR2 SYDVKM. CDR3 size: 13 residues. V lost 3 bases to trimming and J lost 7 bases, with 10 bases between them. The CDR3 spells CASSLGRGQPQHF. The CDR3 DNA reads as TGTGCCAGCAGTTTGGGGAGGGGCCAGCCCCAGCATTTT.

The chain is built from TRBV19 and TRBJ2-2; the D gene is possibly TRBD2 (5 bases). The germline CDR1 and CDR2 sequences are LNHDA and SQIVND (reference sequence). V was cut by 8 bases and J by 4 bases, with 14 bases left in between. The length of the CDR3 is 14 residues. The CDR3 is CASLETAGTGELFF. In nucleotides, the CDR3 is TGTGCCAGTCTGGAAACCGCGGGCACCGGGGAGCTGTTTTTT.

In this sample, this clone turned up once. V usage is TRBV18 and J usage is TRBJ1-2; 7 bases are a match to TRBD1. With V trimmed by 1 base and J by 5 bases, 4 bases remained unmatched. The CDR3 is 14 amino acids. Germline assignment: CDR1 KGHSH and CDR2 LQKENI. CDR3 nucleotides: TGTGCCAGCTCACCACGTAGGGGGCGATATGGCTACACCTTC. Protein: CASSPRRGRYGYTF.

Written as DNA, the CDR3 is TGTGCCAGCTCACCAAGCGATCCGAGCTCTGGAAACACCATATATTTT. Protein sequence: CASSPSDPSSGNTIYF. V usage is TRBV18 and J usage is TRBJ1-3; D gene unclear. This CDR3 region has 16 residues. Trimming stripped 2 bases from V and 0 bases from J, with 11 bases between. Germline CDR1 KGHSH, CDR2 LQKENI.

For this clone: Distinct nucleotide sequences in the sample also encode this CDR3. The V and J genes are TRBV3-1 (or the pseudogene TRBV3-2) and TRBJ2-7; TRBD1 agrees at 7 bases. Germline V gene lookup returns CDR1 LGHDT and CDR2 YNNKEL (reference sequence). Trimming at V came to 1 base and at J to 0 bases, leaving 3 bases not matched to a gene. CDR3 size: 15 residues. CDR3 sequence reads: CASSQGTGGSYEQYF. The CDR3 DNA follows: TGTGCCAGCAGCCAAGGGACAGGAGGCTCCTACGAGCAGTACTTC.

The chain uses TRBV5-1 and TRBJ1-1; 11 positions agree with TRBD1. The trim removed 0 bases at V and 4 bases at J, leaving 2 bases unmatched. This CDR3 region has 15 residues. CDR1 and CDR2 (germline): SGHRS, YFSETQ. The CDR3, as DNA: TGCGCCAGCAGCTTGGTGGGGACAGGGGGCACTGAAGCTTTCTTT. Translated: CASSLVGTGGTEAFF.

V gene TRBV5-1 combines with J gene TRBJ2-3; possibly TRBD2 for D (5 bases). V was shortened by 1 base and J by 3 bases, with 27 bases between the two germline ends. CDR1 is SGHRS and CDR2 is YFSETQ in the germline V gene. The CDR3 is 20 residues long. The CDR3 spells CASSLTEALPRVILTDTQYF. The CDR3 DNA follows: TGCGCCAGCAGCTTGACCGAAGCACTCCCGAGGGTAATATTGACAGATACGCAGTATTTT.

The chain links TRBV19 to TRBJ1-1, with 11 nucleotides matching TRBD1. J lost 7 bases, V lost 3 bases, and 16 bases had no gene match. In germline, CDR1 is LNHDA, CDR2 SQIVND (reference sequence). The CDR3 is made up of 18 amino acids. The CDR3, as DNA: TGTGCCAGTAGTATCCTCCTGTCGGGGACAGGGGGGGGAGGTGAAGCTTTCTTT. It translates to CASSILLSGTGGGGEAFF.

The chain is built from TRBV6-5 and TRBJ1-5; TRBD1 matches 9 bases. V dropped 5 bases and J dropped 7; count of bases not matched to a gene: 6. Germline V gives CDR1 MNHEY, CDR2 SVGAGI. The CDR3 consists of 14 residues. The CDR3 region has the DNA TGTGCCAGCAGTCCGACAGGGGGTAGGCAGCCCCAGCATTTT. Encoded protein: CASSPTGGRQPQHF.